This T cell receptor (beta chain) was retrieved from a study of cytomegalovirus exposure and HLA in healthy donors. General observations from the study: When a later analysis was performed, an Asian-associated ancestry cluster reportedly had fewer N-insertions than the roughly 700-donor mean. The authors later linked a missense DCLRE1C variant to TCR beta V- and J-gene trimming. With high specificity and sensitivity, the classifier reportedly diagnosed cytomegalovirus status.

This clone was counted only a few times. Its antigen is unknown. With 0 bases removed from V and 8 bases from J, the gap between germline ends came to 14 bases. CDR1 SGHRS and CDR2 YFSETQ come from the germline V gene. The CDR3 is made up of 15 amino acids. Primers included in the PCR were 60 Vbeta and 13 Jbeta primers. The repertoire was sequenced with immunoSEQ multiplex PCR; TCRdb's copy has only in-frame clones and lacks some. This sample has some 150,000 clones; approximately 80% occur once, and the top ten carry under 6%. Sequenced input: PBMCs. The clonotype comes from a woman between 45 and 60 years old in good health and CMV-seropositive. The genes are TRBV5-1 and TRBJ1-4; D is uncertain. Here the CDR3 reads CASSLDGVGWEKLFF. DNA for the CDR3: TGCGCCAGCAGCTTGGACGGGGTTGGTTGGGAAAAACTGTTTTTT.